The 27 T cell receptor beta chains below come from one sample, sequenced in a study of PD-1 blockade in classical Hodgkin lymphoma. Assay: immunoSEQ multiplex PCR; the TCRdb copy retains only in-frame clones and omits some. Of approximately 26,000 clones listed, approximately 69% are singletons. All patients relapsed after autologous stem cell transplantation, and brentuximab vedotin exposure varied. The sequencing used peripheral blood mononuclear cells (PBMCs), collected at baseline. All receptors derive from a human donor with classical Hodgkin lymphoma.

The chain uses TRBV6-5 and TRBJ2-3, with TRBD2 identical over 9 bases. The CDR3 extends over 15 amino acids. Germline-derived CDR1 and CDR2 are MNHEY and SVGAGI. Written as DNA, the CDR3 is TGTGCTTCAGCCCCGGCGGGGGGGCCGGGGGATACGCAGTATTTT. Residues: CASAPAGGPGDTQYF.

The CDR3 DNA is TGTGCCAGCAGCGTACTGGGGAATGAGCAGTTCTTC. Its translation: CASSVLGNEQFF. This rearrangement joins TRBV9 to TRBJ2-1; D is uncertain. The V gene's germline CDR1 is SGDLS and CDR2 YYNGEE. The CDR3 runs to 12 residues. The germline V and J ends were trimmed by 1 base and 7 bases, with 6 bases remaining between them. Variable domain in full (rest from reference TRBV9 and TRBJ2-1): DSGVTQTPKHLITATGQRVTLRCSPRSGDLSVYWYQQSLDQGLQFLIQYYNGEERAKGNILERFSAQQFPDLHSELNLSSLELGDSALYFCASSVLGNEQFFGPGTRLTVL.

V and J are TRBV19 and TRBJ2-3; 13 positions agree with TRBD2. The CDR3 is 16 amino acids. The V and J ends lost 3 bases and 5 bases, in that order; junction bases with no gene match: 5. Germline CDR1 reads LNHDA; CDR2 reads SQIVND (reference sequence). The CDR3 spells CASSITSGGGEDTQYF. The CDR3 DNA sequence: TGTGCCAGTAGTATTACTAGCGGGGGGGGTGAAGATACGCAGTATTTT.

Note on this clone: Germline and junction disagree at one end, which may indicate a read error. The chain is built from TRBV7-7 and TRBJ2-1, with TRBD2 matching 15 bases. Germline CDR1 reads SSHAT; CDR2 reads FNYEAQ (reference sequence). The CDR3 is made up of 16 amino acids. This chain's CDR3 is CASSLGLAGGQDEQFF. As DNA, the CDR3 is TGTGCTAGCAGCTTAGGACTAGCGGGGGGGCAGGATGAGCAGTTCTTC.

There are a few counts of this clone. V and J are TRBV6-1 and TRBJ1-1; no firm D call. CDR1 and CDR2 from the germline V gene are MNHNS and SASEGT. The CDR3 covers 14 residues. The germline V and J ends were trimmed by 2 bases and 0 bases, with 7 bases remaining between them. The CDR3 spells CASSEYGLNTEAFF. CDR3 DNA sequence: TGTGCCAGCAGTGAATATGGCTTGAACACTGAAGCTTTCTTT.

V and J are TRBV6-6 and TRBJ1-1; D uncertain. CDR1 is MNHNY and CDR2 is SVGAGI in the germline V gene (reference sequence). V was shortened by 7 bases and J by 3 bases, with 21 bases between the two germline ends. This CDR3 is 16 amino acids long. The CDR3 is CASMSRPGQIHTEAFF. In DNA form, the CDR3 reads TGTGCCAGCATGAGTCGGCCGGGCCAGATTCACACTGAAGCTTTCTTT.

CDR3 residues: CASSVGVTSMNTEAFF. The CDR3 DNA follows: TGTGCCAGCAGCGTAGGAGTCACTTCAATGAACACTGAAGCTTTCTTT. V is TRBV9 and J is TRBJ1-1; D ambiguous. V gave up 0 bases and J gave up 0 bases, with 12 bases separating them. Per the germline V gene, CDR1 is SGDLS and CDR2 is YYNGEE. The CDR3 extends over 16 amino acids.

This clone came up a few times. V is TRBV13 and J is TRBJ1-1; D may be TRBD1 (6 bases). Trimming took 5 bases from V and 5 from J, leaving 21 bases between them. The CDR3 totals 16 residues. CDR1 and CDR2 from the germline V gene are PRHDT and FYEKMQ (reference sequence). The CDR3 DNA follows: TGTGCCAGCAGCATAAACTCACAGGGTGGGTGGACTGAAGCTTTCTTT. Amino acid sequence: CASSINSQGGWTEAFF.

CDR3 DNA: TGTGCCAGCTCACCAGATCATCCCGGGACAGGGACTGGAAACACCATATATTTT. Protein product: CASSPDHPGTGTGNTIYF. The V call is TRBV18, the J call TRBJ1-3; 9 nucleotides match TRBD1. This CDR3 has 18 amino acids. The V gene end was trimmed by 2 bases and the J gene end by 2 bases; junction bases not matched to a gene: 10. Germline-derived CDR1 and CDR2 are KGHSH and LQKENI.

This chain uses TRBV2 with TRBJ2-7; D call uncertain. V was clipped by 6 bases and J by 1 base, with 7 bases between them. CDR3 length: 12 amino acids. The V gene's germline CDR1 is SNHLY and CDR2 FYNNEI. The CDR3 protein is CASRGRSYEQYF. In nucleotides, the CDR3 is TGTGCCAGCAGGGGCAGGTCCTACGAGCAGTACTTC.

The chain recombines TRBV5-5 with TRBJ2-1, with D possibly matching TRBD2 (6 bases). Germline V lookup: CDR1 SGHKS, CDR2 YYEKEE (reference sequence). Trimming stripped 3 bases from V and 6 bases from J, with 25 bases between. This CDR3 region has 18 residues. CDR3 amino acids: CASSSPVGGKTVGNEQFF. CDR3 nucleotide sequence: TGTGCCAGCAGCTCGCCGGTGGGGGGAAAAACGGTGGGCAATGAGCAGTTCTTC.

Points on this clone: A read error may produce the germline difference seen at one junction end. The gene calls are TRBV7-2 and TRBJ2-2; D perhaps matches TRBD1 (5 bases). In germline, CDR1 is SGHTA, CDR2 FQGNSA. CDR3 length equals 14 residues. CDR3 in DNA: TGTGCCAGCAGCATCTACAGGAACCCCGGGGAGCTGTTTTTT. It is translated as CASSIYRNPGELFF.

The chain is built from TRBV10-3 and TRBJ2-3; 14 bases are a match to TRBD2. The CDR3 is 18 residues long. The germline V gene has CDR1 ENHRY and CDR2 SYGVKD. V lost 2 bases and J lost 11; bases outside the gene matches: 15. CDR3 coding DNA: TGTGCCATCAGTGAGGGCTCCCCGACTAGCGGGGGGGATGAAGGGCAGTATTTT. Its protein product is CAISEGSPTSGGDEGQYF.

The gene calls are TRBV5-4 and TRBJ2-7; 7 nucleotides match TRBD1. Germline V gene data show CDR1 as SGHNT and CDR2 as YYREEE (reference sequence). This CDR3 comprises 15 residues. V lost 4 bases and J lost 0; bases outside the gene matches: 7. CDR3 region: CASSTRTGVSYEQYF. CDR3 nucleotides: TGTGCCAGCAGCACACGGACAGGCGTCTCCTACGAGCAGTACTTC.

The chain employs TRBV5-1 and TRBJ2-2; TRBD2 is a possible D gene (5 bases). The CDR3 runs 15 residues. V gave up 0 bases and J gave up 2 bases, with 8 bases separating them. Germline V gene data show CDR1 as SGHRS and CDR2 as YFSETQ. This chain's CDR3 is CASSLALANTGELFF. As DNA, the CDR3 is TGCGCCAGCAGCTTGGCGCTAGCCAACACCGGGGAGCTGTTTTTT.

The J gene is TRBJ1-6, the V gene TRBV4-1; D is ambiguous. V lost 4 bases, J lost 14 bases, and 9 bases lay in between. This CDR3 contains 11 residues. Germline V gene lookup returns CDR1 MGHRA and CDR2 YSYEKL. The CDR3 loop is CASSPDGALHF. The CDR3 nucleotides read TGCGCCAGCAGCCCCGACGGGGCCCTCCACTTT.

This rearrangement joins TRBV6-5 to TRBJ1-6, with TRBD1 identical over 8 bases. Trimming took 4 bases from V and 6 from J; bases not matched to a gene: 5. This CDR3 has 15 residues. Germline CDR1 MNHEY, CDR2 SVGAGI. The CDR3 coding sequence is TGTGCCAGCAGTTCCCGGGACAGGATTAATTCACCCCTCCACTTT. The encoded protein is CASSSRDRINSPLHF.

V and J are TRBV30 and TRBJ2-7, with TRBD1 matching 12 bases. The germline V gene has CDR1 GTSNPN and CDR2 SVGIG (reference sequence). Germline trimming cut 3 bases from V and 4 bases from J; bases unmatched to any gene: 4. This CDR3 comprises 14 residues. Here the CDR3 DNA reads TGTGCCTGGAGCCCGGGACAGGGGGCATACGAGCAGTACTTC. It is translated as CAWSPGQGAYEQYF.

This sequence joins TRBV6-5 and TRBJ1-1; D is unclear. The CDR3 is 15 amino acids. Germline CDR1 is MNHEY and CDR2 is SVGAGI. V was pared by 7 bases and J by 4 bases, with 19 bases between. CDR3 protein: CASTPSREGGTEAFF. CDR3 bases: TGTGCCAGCACCCCCAGCCGGGAGGGCGGCACTGAAGCTTTCTTT.

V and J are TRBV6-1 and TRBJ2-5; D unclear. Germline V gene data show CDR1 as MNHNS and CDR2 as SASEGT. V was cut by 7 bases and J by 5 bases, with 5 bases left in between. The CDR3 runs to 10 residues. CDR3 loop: CASKRETQYF. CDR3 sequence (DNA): TGTGCCAGCAAGAGGGAGACCCAGTACTTC.

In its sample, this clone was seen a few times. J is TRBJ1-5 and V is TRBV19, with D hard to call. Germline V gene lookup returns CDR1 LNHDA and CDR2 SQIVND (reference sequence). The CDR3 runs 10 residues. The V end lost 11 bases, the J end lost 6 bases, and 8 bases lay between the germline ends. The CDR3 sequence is CAPPLQPQHF. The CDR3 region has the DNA TGTGCCCCCCCCCTTCAGCCCCAGCATTTT. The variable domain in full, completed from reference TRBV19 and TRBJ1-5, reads DGGITQSPKYLFRKEGQNVTLSCEQNLNHDAMYWYRQDPGQGLRLIYYSQIVNDFQKGDIAEGYSVSREKKESFPLTVTSAQKNPTAFYLCAPPLQPQHFGDGTRLSIL.

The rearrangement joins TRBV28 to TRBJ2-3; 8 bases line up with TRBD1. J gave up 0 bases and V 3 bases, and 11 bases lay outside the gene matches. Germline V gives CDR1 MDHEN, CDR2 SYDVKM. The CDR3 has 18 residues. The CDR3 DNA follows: TGTGCCAGCAGTTTTTACGGGACAGGTCTGGTTAGCACAGATACGCAGTATTTT. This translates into CASSFYGTGLVSTDTQYF.

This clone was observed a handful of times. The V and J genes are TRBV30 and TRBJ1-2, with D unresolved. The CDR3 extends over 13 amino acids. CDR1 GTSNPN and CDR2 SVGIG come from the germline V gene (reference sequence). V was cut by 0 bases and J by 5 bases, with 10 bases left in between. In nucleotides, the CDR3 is TGTGCCTGGAGTGTCGGGGAGGGTTATGGCTACACCTTC. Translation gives CAWSVGEGYGYTF.

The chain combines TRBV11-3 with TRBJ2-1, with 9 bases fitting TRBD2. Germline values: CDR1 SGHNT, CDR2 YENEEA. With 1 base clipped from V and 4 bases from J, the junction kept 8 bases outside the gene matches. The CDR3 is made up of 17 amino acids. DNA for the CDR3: TGTGCCAGCAGCTTAGGAGGGTTAGCGGGGGAGTACAATGAGCAGTTCTTC. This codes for CASSLGGLAGEYNEQFF.

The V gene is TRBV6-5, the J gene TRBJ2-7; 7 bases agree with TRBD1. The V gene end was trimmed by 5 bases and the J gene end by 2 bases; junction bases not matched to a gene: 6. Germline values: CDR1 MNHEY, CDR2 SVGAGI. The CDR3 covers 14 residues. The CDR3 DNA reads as TGTGCCAGCAGTGACCGGGACAGAGCCTACGAGCAGTACTTC. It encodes CASSDRDRAYEQYF.

CDR3 loop: CASRGADYDNEQFF. The DNA for the CDR3 is TGTGCCAGCAGAGGAGCTGACTACGACAATGAGCAGTTCTTC. The chain has TRBV6-5 and TRBJ2-1; weak D call: TRBD2 (5 bases). Trimming left V 6 bases short and J 5 bases short, with 14 bases between. Germline V gene lookup returns CDR1 MNHEY and CDR2 SVGAGI. The CDR3 has 14 amino acids.

CDR3 in amino acids: CASNERESGGYTF. In nucleotides, the CDR3 is TGTGCCAGCAATGAAAGAGAATCGGGCGGCTACACCTTC. V and J are TRBV6-5 and TRBJ1-2; unclear D gene. The CDR3 has 13 residues. Germline V gives CDR1 MNHEY, CDR2 SVGAGI. V was trimmed by 7 bases and J by 8 bases, leaving 17 bases between them.